This TCR beta chain was identified during a study of CD8 T cells in ankylosing spondylitis. Details on this clonotype: Its antigen remains unknown.

Study results and limitations: Disease-linked clones reportedly showed significant enrichment in matched ankylosing spondylitis synovial fluid. A CD8+ phenotype characterized the disease-linked clones, which were relatively rare in peripheral blood.

In germline, CDR1 is KGHSH, CDR2 LQKENI. The trim removed 4 bases at V and 8 bases at J, leaving 14 bases unmatched. CDR3 length equals 18 residues. Quantitative 5'-RACE with molecular barcodes generated TCR beta libraries. TCRdb used MiXCR to reprocess the 5' RACE reads, holding one entry per CDR3 protein. The sample holds approximately 250,000 distinct CDR3 sequences, roughly a tenth seen once. J is TRBJ2-1 and V is TRBV18, with 13 bases fitting TRBD2. Sequenced sample: blood, either unsorted or a sorted T cell fraction (not recorded which). The source is a male donor with ankylosing spondylitis or in good health (not recorded which). This chain's CDR3 is CASSLTGTSGNLGDEQFF. CDR3 nucleotides: TGTGCCAGCTCACTCACCGGGACTAGCGGGAACCTGGGCGATGAGCAGTTCTTC.